The TCR beta chain described here comes from a study of blood T cells in healthy people across ages. Study-wide results and caveats: Donor CMV infection status was unknown, possibly confounding age-related changes in expanded clonotypes.

The second PCR ran roughly 6 to 11 cycles with a sample-barcoded 5' primer and J-beta primers. TCRdb recomputed calls from the 5' RACE reads with MiXCR, one row per CDR3 protein. The sample holds over a million distinct CDR3 sequences, about 42% seen once. Germline V gives CDR1 LGHNA, CDR2 YSLEER. CDR3 length: 14 residues. The germline V and J ends were trimmed by 0 bases and 1 base, with 5 bases remaining between them. The sample holds a few counts of this clonotype. Its antigen is currently unknown. Sequencing was performed on blood. This sequence joins TRBV4-3 and TRBJ2-3; D gene ambiguous. The receptor's source is a woman under 30 in good health. The CDR3 loop is CASSQEPGTDTQYF. In DNA, the CDR3 is TGCGCCAGCAGCCAAGAGCCGGGCACAGATACGCAGTATTTT.